One and the same sample provided the 21 T cell receptor beta chains below, sequenced in a study of T cells in localized non-small cell lung cancer. TCRdb's table, derived via immunoSEQ multiplex PCR, lists solely in-frame clones and lacks some. In the table there are around 41,000 clones, around 87% of which are singletons. The sequenced sample was peripheral blood, obtained before any cancer treatment. The receptors were sampled from a woman aged 18-55 years with stage III lung adenocarcinoma.

V is TRBV11-2 and J is TRBJ1-3, with a tentative D call TRBD1 (5 bases). This CDR3 has 16 amino acids. CDR1 is SGHAT and CDR2 is FQNNGV in the germline V gene. With 3 bases removed from V and 1 base from J, the gap between germline ends came to 13 bases. The CDR3 sequence is CASSFSAGLSGNTIYF. The CDR3 DNA is TGTGCCAGCAGCTTCTCCGCGGGGCTATCTGGAAACACCATATATTTT.

The chain recombines TRBV5-4 with TRBJ2-1; TRBD2 agrees at 13 bases. The V gene end was trimmed by 2 bases and the J gene end by 6 bases; junction bases not matched to a gene: 2. Germline V gene data show CDR1 as SGHNT and CDR2 as YYREEE (reference sequence). The CDR3 spans 15 residues. In nucleotides, the CDR3 is TGTGCCAGCAGCTTTGGACTAGCGGGAGCCAATGAGCAGTTCTTC. The encoded protein is CASSFGLAGANEQFF.

The chain carries TRBV27 and TRBJ2-1; perhaps D is TRBD1 or TRBD2 (6 bases each). Germline-derived CDR1 and CDR2 are MNHEY and SMNVEV (reference sequence). The CDR3 length is 13 residues. Trimming shortened V by 6 bases and J by 6 bases, and 12 bases separated the two germline ends. The DNA of the CDR3 is TGTGCCAGCAGAATAGGGGGGACCAATGAGCAGTTCTTC. It codes for CASRIGGTNEQFF.

The chain recombines TRBV5-1 with TRBJ2-5; a weak D match, TRBD2 (5 bases). The V end lost 2 bases, the J end lost 5 bases, and 10 bases lay between the germline ends. The CDR3 extends over 13 amino acids. Per the germline V gene, CDR1 is SGHRS and CDR2 is YFSETQ. CDR3 nucleotide sequence: TGCGCCAGCAGCTTACGGCGCGGGGAGACCCAGTACTTC. This sequence encodes CASSLRRGETQYF.

This CDR3 is CASSVGSGSGVRAEAFF. The DNA for the CDR3 is TGTGCCAGCAGCGTAGGGTCAGGGTCAGGGGTTAGAGCTGAAGCTTTCTTT. The chain has TRBV9 and TRBJ1-1, with a tentative D call TRBD1 (6 bases). Germline V CDR1 and CDR2: SGDLS, YYNGEE. V dropped 0 bases and J dropped 6 bases, with 21 bases sitting between them. The CDR3 length is 17 residues.

V usage is TRBV5-6 and J usage is TRBJ1-1; possibly TRBD1 for D (5 bases). The CDR3 totals 14 residues. Trimming left V 4 bases short and J 4 bases short, with 14 bases between. Germline V gene lookup returns CDR1 SGHDT and CDR2 YYEEEE. CDR3 nucleotide sequence: TGTGCCAGCAGCGCGGGACCGGGGGGCACTGAAGCTTTCTTT. Its protein is CASSAGPGGTEAFF.

There are a few counts of this clone. V gene TRBV6-5 combines with J gene TRBJ1-5; D is ambiguous. The V gene's germline CDR1 is MNHEY and CDR2 SVGAGI. This CDR3 region has 14 residues. The V end lost 8 bases, the J end lost 0 bases, and 11 bases lay between the germline ends. The CDR3: CASGISYSNQPQHF. The CDR3 DNA reads TGTGCCAGCGGGATCTCATATAGCAATCAGCCCCAGCATTTT.

This clone came up once. The chain links TRBV6-5 to TRBJ1-1; 9 bases align to TRBD1. CDR1 and CDR2 from the germline V gene are MNHEY and SVGAGI. The CDR3 has 14 amino acids. Germline trimming cut 2 bases from V and 3 bases from J; bases unmatched to any gene: 1. CDR3 loop: CASSYRQGDTEAFF. The CDR3 DNA reads TGTGCCAGCAGTTACAGACAGGGGGACACTGAAGCTTTCTTT.

The chain recombines TRBV7-9 with TRBJ1-2; tentative D call: TRBD1 (5 bases). This CDR3 is 13 amino acids long. The V gene's germline CDR1 is SEHNR and CDR2 FQNEAQ (reference sequence). Trimming shortened V by 4 bases and J by 8 bases, and 14 bases separated the two germline ends. CDR3 coding DNA: TGTGCCAGCAGCTCCCAGGGTAGAAGGGGCTACACCTTC. Protein: CASSSQGRRGYTF.

This rearrangement joins TRBV19 to TRBJ1-4; D is ambiguous. Trimming stripped 4 bases from V and 7 bases from J, with 10 bases between. CDR1 is LNHDA, CDR2 SQIVND, per germline (reference sequence). CDR3 length: 13 residues. The CDR3 is CASSTVSFEKLFF. CDR3 in DNA: TGTGCCAGTAGTACCGTTAGCTTTGAAAAACTGTTTTTT. The full variable domain, in which reference TRBV19 and TRBJ1-4 provide the parts outside the CDR3, is DGGITQSPKYLFRKEGQNVTLSCEQNLNHDAMYWYRQDPGQGLRLIYYSQIVNDFQKGDIAEGYSVSREKKESFPLTVTSAQKNPTAFYLCASSTVSFEKLFFGSGTQLSVL.

The chain carries TRBV11-2 and TRBJ2-1, with 8 positions matching TRBD2. This CDR3 has 16 amino acids. Germline values: CDR1 SGHAT, CDR2 FQNNGV. Trimming cost V 5 bases and J 9 bases; bases outside gene matches: 15. The CDR3 loop reads CASSASWGTRGTEQFF. CDR3 bases: TGTGCCAGCAGCGCCTCTTGGGGGACTAGGGGGACTGAGCAGTTCTTC.

The chain joins TRBV2 to TRBJ2-7, with D perhaps matching TRBD1 or TRBD2 (6 bases each). CDR3 length equals 17 residues. V lost 4 bases, J lost 3 bases, and 22 bases lay in between. CDR1 and CDR2 (germline): SNHLY, FYNNEI. The CDR3 loop is CASSVRGGFPSLYEQYF. For the CDR3, the DNA is TGTGCCAGCAGTGTTCGAGGGGGGTTTCCCTCGCTCTACGAGCAGTACTTC.

The chain employs TRBV27 and TRBJ1-2; D remains ambiguous. There are 14 residues in the CDR3. V lost 6 bases and J lost 4, with 15 bases in between. The germline gives CDR1 MNHEY, CDR2 SMNVEV (reference sequence). The CDR3 region is CASSSPGLGYGYTF. The CDR3 DNA follows: TGTGCCAGCAGCAGCCCAGGTTTGGGCTATGGCTACACCTTC.

The CDR3 coding sequence is TGTGCCAGCAGTCTGACAGGGGTGAACACTGAAGCTTTCTTT. It is translated as CASSLTGVNTEAFF. J is TRBJ1-1 and V is TRBV6-6, with 8 positions matching TRBD1. CDR3 length equals 14 residues. Germline V lookup: CDR1 MNHNY, CDR2 SVGAGI (reference sequence). Germline trimming cut 5 bases from V and 0 bases from J; bases unmatched to any gene: 2.

The CDR3 loop is CASSQDSGWGYGYTF. CDR3 coding DNA: TGCGCCAGCAGCCAAGATTCAGGCTGGGGCTATGGCTACACCTTC. The chain recombines TRBV4-1 with TRBJ1-2, with D unclear. The CDR3 covers 15 residues. The germline gives CDR1 MGHRA, CDR2 YSYEKL. The ends were cut back, 0 bases at V and 4 bases at J, with 12 bases in the middle.

This clone appeared a single time. This sequence joins TRBV7-2 and TRBJ2-2; D is possibly TRBD1 (6 bases). The CDR3 consists of 15 residues. V lost 3 bases, J lost 5 bases, and 13 bases lay in between. The germline CDR1 and CDR2 sequences are SGHTA and FQGNSA. The CDR3 DNA is TGTGCCAGCAGCTTGTGGGGGCCTGCGACCGGGGAGCTGTTTTTT. Protein: CASSLWGPATGELFF.

This clone was found a few times. Germline and junction disagree at one end, which may indicate a read error. The chain links TRBV7-7 to TRBJ2-7; D may be TRBD2 (6 bases). Germline V gene lookup returns CDR1 SSHAT and CDR2 FNYEAQ (reference sequence). CDR3 length: 13 residues. The CDR3, as DNA: TGTGCTAGCAGCCGGGACTCAGCCGCCGAGCAGTACTTC. Protein: CASSRDSAAEQYF.

This clone was recorded once. This chain joins TRBV5-8 and TRBJ2-1, with 10 bases identical to TRBD2. The length of the CDR3 is 15 residues. CDR1 and CDR2 from the germline V gene are SGHTS and YDEGEE. The J segment lost 8 bases and the V segment lost 4 bases, leaving 9 bases of the junction unmatched. The CDR3 DNA reads as TGTGCCAGCAGCCTCGGGGCTAGCGGGGGATATGAGCAGTTCTTC. It codes for CASSLGASGGYEQFF.

The chain is built from TRBV9 and TRBJ1-5; D is unclear. Germline CDR1 is SGDLS and CDR2 is YYNGEE. V lost 0 bases and J lost 5, with 6 bases in between. CDR3 size: 13 residues. The CDR3 spells CASSVEEDQPQHF. In DNA form, the CDR3 reads TGTGCCAGCAGCGTAGAAGAGGATCAGCCCCAGCATTTT. The entire variable domain, with the rest obtained from reference TRBV9 and TRBJ1-5, is as follows: DSGVTQTPKHLITATGQRVTLRCSPRSGDLSVYWYQQSLDQGLQFLIQYYNGEERAKGNILERFSAQQFPDLHSELNLSSLELGDSALYFCASSVEEDQPQHFGDGTRLSIL.

By its share, this clone is medium-sized (0.01 to 0.1%). V and J are TRBV4-1 and TRBJ1-5; possibly TRBD1 for D (6 bases). This CDR3 has 15 residues. With 0 bases removed from V and 6 bases from J, the gap between germline ends came to 12 bases. The V gene's germline CDR1 is MGHRA and CDR2 YSYEKL. The CDR3 DNA sequence: TGCGCCAGCAGCCAAGAGGCAGGGGAGGGTCAGCCCCAGCATTTT. Translating gives CASSQEAGEGQPQHF.

The rearrangement uses TRBV5-5 and TRBJ1-6; 9 nucleotides line up with TRBD1. Germline assignment: CDR1 SGHKS and CDR2 YYEKEE (reference sequence). V shed 4 bases, J shed 10 bases, and the junction held 3 bases outside the gene matches. The CDR3 consists of 13 residues. As DNA, the CDR3 is TGTGCCAGCAGCGGACAGGGGAACTCACCCCTCCACTTT. As protein: CASSGQGNSPLHF.